The clone carrying this T cell receptor beta chain was observed a few times. The data were obtained in a study of blood T cell repertoires in COVID-19. Across the whole study: Donors in the United States, Italy and Spain gave samples during acute or convalescent COVID-19. Nucleic acid was either cDNA or gDNA, and it came from T cells, B-cell-depleted T cells, or PBMCs.

Seattle patients were enrolled while actively infected and followed longitudinally. The CDR3 consists of 15 residues. V trimming: 6 bases; J trimming: 0 bases; junction bases outside the gene matches: 4. Germline assignment: CDR1 MNHEY and CDR2 SMNVEV (reference sequence). Under the authors' procedure: By means of reference gene primer amplification, nucleated cell counts were estimated. TCRdb's copy holds only in-frame clones and misses some; the assay was immunoSEQ multiplex PCR. The DNA was the basis for D and trimming; V, J and clone size are from that table. The sample yields 310,000 or so clones, roughly 90% seen once.

This receptor was taken from a woman aged 25-40 years with COVID-19, enrolled during active disease. The chain recombines TRBV27 with TRBJ2-1; 8 bases align to TRBD2. Sequencing used peripheral blood. The CDR3 is CASSLAGPSYNEQFF. The CDR3 DNA reads as TGTGCCAGCAGCTTAGCGGGACCCTCCTACAATGAGCAGTTCTTC.